The 10 T cell receptor beta chains below come from one sample, sequenced in a study of blood T cell repertoires in COVID-19. Sequenced by immunoSEQ multiplex PCR; TCRdb stores in-frame clones only, minus some. This table has approximately 110,000 clones, around 83% appearing once. The sample was peripheral blood. The receptors were gathered from an elderly woman with COVID-19, enrolled during active disease.

The rearrangement links TRBV9 to TRBJ2-5; TRBD2 might be the D (5 bases). The CDR3 consists of 14 residues. Germline V gives CDR1 SGDLS, CDR2 YYNGEE. V was cut by 0 bases and J by 1 base, with 7 bases left in between. CDR3 nucleotides: TGTGCCAGCAGCGTAGGAGGGATCCAAGAGACCCAGTACTTC. Protein sequence: CASSVGGIQETQYF.

The chain uses TRBV7-8 and TRBJ2-7; TRBD2 matches at 8 bases. CDR1 and CDR2 from the germline V gene are SGHVS and FQNEAQ. Trimming removed 1 base from V and 5 bases from J; junction bases left unmatched: 13. The CDR3 runs to 17 residues. CDR3 residues: CASSLGRGAGASHEQYF. DNA of the CDR3: TGTGCCAGCAGCTTAGGCCGGGGAGCGGGAGCAAGCCACGAGCAGTACTTC.

A few counts support this clone. This chain joins TRBV7-2 and TRBJ1-1; D remains unclear. This CDR3 is 14 amino acids long. CDR1 is SGHTA, CDR2 FQGNSA, per germline. With 2 bases removed from V and 9 bases from J, the gap between germline ends came to 16 bases. The CDR3 region is CASSLPRSRVQAFF. The DNA of the CDR3 is TGTGCCAGCAGCTTACCCCGATCGAGGGTACAAGCTTTCTTT.

V usage is TRBV7-9 and J usage is TRBJ2-7; TRBD2 aligns across 7 bases. Germline assignment: CDR1 SEHNR and CDR2 FQNEAQ (reference sequence). CDR3 length: 16 amino acids. With 5 bases clipped from V and 2 bases from J, the junction kept 12 bases outside the gene matches. CDR3 protein: CASSLGTGGQTYEQYF. As DNA, the CDR3 is TGTGCCAGCAGCCTGGGGACGGGAGGTCAGACCTACGAGCAGTACTTC. The whole variable domain, remainder taken from reference TRBV7-9 and TRBJ2-7, is DTGVSQNPRHKITKRGQNVTFRCDPISEHNRLYWYRQTLGQGPEFLTYFQNEAQLEKSRLLSDRFSAERPKGSFSTLEIQRTEQGDSAMYLCASSLGTGGQTYEQYFGPGTRLTVT.

This chain joins TRBV4-3 and TRBJ2-1, with TRBD2 as a possible D gene (6 bases). V was trimmed by 1 base and J by 1 base, leaving 11 bases between them. This CDR3 is built from 16 residues. CDR1 and CDR2 from the germline V gene are LGHNA and YSLEER. CDR3 nucleotides: TGCGCCAGCAGCCAAGTTGCGGGGCAATCCTACAATGAGCAGTTCTTC. It codes for CASSQVAGQSYNEQFF.

The chain is built from TRBV5-1 and TRBJ2-7; the match to TRBD2 covers 8 bases. Germline V lookup: CDR1 SGHRS, CDR2 YFSETQ. J was trimmed by 5 bases and V by 4 bases; bases with no gene match: 11. The CDR3 contains 15 residues. The CDR3 here is CASSPGGRGVNEQYF. DNA for the CDR3: TGCGCCAGCAGCCCCGGGGGGCGGGGGGTGAACGAGCAGTACTTC.

In the case of this clone: In the same sample, other DNA sequences code for this CDR3. The chain is built from TRBV28 and TRBJ1-2; D possibly corresponds to TRBD1 (5 bases). V was clipped by 3 bases and J by 5 bases, with 7 bases between them. CDR1 and CDR2 from the germline V gene are MDHEN and SYDVKM. The CDR3 extends over 12 amino acids. CDR3 protein: CASSFAGYGYTF. The CDR3 DNA sequence: TGTGCCAGCAGTTTCGCAGGGTATGGCTACACCTTC.

The chain is built from TRBV4-2 and TRBJ2-3; 9 positions match TRBD2. This CDR3 comprises 17 residues. Germline V lookup: CDR1 LGHNA, CDR2 YNFKEQ. V shed 1 base and J 0 bases; nucleotides not matched to a gene: 5. CDR3 in amino acids: CASSQVPAGGSTDTQYF. Here the CDR3 DNA reads TGTGCCAGCAGCCAAGTACCAGCGGGAGGAAGCACAGATACGCAGTATTTT.

The chain couples TRBV27 to TRBJ2-2, with D perhaps matching TRBD2 (6 bases). The ends were cut back, 4 bases at V and 7 bases at J, with 10 bases in the middle. The CDR3 spans 13 residues. Germline CDR1 is MNHEY and CDR2 is SMNVEV (reference sequence). CDR3 in amino acids: CASSSLGGGELFF. CDR3 bases: TGTGCCAGCAGTTCCCTCGGGGGCGGGGAGCTGTTTTTT.

The gene calls are TRBV27 and TRBJ2-1, with 13 positions matching TRBD2. The CDR3 is 13 residues long. J lost 10 bases, V lost 6 bases, and 3 bases had no gene match. Germline lookup yields CDR1 MNHEY and CDR2 SMNVEV (reference sequence). The CDR3 is CASSGLAGEEQFF. DNA for the CDR3: TGTGCCAGCAGCGGACTAGCGGGAGAGGAGCAGTTCTTC.